This TCR beta chain was retrieved from a study of T cells in Graves' hyperthyroidism and ophthalmopathy. Germline V CDR1 and CDR2: MNHEY, SVGAGI. V was shortened by 2 bases and J by 4 bases, with 8 bases between the two germline ends. The CDR3 has 13 residues. This clonotype was seen ten or more times. Researchers took RNA transcripts and amplified the TCR beta CDR3 regions from them. The HTBI primer set was used in a first-round RT-PCR of the TCR CDR3. From the multiplex PCR reads, TCRdb called clonotypes with MiXCR, one entry per CDR3 protein. The data contain about 600,000 distinct CDR3 sequences, more than 15% of them seen just once; the ten biggest clones take up under 3.5%.

This sequence was found in a middle-aged woman with Graves' ophthalmopathy. Sequencing was done on a sample of blood. The chain joins TRBV6-5 to TRBJ1-2, with D unresolved. CDR3 DNA sequence: TGTGCCAGCAGTTACGACGGAGTCTATGGCTACACCTTC. It yields the protein CASSYDGVYGYTF.